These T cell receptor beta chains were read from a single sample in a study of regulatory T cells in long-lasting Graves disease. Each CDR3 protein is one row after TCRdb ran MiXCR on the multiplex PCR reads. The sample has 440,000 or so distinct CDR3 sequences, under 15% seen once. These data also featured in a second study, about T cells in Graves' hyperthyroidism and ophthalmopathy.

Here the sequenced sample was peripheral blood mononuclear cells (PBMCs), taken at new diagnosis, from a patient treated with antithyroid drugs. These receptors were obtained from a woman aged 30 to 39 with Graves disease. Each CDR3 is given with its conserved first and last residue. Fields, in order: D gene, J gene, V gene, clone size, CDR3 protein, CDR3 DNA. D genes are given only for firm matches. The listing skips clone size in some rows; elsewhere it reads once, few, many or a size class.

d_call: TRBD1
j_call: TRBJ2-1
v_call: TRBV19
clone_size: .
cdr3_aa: CASQPGQGVFGGSYNEQFF
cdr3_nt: TGTGCCAGCCAACCCGGACAGGGGGTCTTCGGGGGCTCCTACAATGAGCAGTTCTTC

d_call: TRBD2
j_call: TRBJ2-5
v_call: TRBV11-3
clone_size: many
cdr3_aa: CASEAGTQETQYF
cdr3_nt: TGTGCCAGCGAAGCGGGAACCCAAGAGACCCAGTACTTC

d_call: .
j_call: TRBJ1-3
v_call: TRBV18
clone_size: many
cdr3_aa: CATLDPSGNTIYF
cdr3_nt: TGTGCCACCCTTGACCCCTCTGGAAACACCATATATTTT

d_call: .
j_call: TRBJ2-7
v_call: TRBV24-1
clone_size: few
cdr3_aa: CATSVVWGHPYEQYF
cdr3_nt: TGTGCCACCAGTGTTGTTTGGGGACACCCCTACGAGCAGTACTTC

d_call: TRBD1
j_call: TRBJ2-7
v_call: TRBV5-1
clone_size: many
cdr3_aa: CASSVTGGRGASYEQYF
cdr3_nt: TGCGCCAGCAGCGTGACAGGGGGCCGCGGAGCTTCCTACGAGCAGTACTTC

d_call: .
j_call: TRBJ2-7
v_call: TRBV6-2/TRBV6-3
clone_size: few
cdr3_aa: CATPPPGSNEQYF
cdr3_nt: TGTGCCACTCCTCCCCCAGGGAGCAACGAGCAGTACTTC

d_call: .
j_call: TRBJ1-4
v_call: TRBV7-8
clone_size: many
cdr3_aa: CASSLVAQLVEERKLFF
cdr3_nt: TGTGCCAGCAGCTTAGTTGCGCAACTCGTGGAGGAGAGAAAACTGTTTTTT

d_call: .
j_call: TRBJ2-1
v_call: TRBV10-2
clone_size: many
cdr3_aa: CASLIPRGNEQFF
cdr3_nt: TGCGCCAGCCTAATACCGAGGGGGAATGAGCAGTTCTTC

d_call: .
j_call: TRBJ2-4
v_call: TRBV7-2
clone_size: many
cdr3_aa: CASSLGPIQYF
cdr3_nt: TGTGCCAGCAGCTTAGGGCCCATTCAGTACTTC

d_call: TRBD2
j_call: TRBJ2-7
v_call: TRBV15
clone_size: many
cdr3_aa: CATSKTSTGTRDEQYF
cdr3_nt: TGTGCCACCAGCAAAACATCAACCGGGACTAGGGACGAGCAGTACTTC

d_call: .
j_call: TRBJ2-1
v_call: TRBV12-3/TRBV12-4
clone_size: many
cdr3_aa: CASSPGEEQFF
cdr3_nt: TGTGCCAGCAGCCCTGGAGAGGAGCAGTTCTTC

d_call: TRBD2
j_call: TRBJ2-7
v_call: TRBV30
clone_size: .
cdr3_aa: CAWSGGRVPGGEQYF
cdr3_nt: TGTGCCTGGAGTGGCGGGAGGGTGCCCGGGGGCGAGCAGTACTTC